Listed below are T cell receptor beta chains from one sample, sequenced in a study of TIL therapy for anti-PD-1-resistant metastatic lung cancer. The table came from immunoSEQ multiplex PCR; TCRdb's copy has only in-frame clones and leaves some out. The sample consists of around 16,000 clones, roughly 72% of them appearing once. The sample in question was blood, obtained at baseline. These TCRs come from a person aged 25 to 85 with non-small cell lung cancer. CDR3s include the opening cysteine and the closing phenylalanine or tryptophan. Each record gives: J gene, V gene, D gene, clone size, CDR3 DNA, CDR3 protein. D genes are given only for firm matches. Only some rows state a clone size, as once, few, many or a class for expanded clones.

>TRBJ2-1|TRBV6-1|-|once
TGTGCCAGCAGTCATAGGGGGTACAATGAGCAGTTCTTC
CASSHRGYNEQFF
>TRBJ2-2|TRBV7-6|TRBD1|medium-sized
TGTGCCAGCAGCTTACACCAACAGGGGTCCAACACCGGGGAGCTGTTTTTT
CASSLHQQGSNTGELFF
>TRBJ2-7|TRBV27|-|-
TGTGCCAGCAGTTTGAACAGGAACTACGAGCAGTACTTC
CASSLNRNYEQYF
>TRBJ2-5|TRBV5-1|-|-
TGCGCCAGCAGCTTGGTTCTGACGGTAAATATCGGAGAGACCCAGTACTTC
CASSLVLTVNIGETQYF
>TRBJ2-5|TRBV25-1|TRBD1|-
TGTGCCAGCAGTGCCAGGGGGCGAGAGACCCAGTACTTC
CASSARGRETQYF
>TRBJ2-2|TRBV9|TRBD1|-
TGTGCCAGCAGCATCTGGACAGGGGTCCCAACCGGGGAGCTGTTTTTT
CASSIWTGVPTGELFF
>TRBJ1-6|TRBV30|-|few
TGTGCCTGGAGTCCCCCCAGTTCACCCCTCCACTTT
CAWSPPSSPLHF
>TRBJ2-5|TRBV13|TRBD2|-
TGTGCCAGCAGCCACCCGGGGGGGGAGACCCAGTACTTC
CASSHPGGETQYF
>TRBJ2-7|TRBV11-3|-|-
TGTGCCAGCACCCCCCGGGTCCCACGCGAAGAGCAGTACTTC
CASTPRVPREEQYF
>TRBJ2-3|TRBV6-5|TRBD2|-
TGTGCCAGCAGTTACTCCAGCGGGGGGACAGATACGCAGTATTTT
CASSYSSGGTDTQYF
>TRBJ2-2|TRBV5-1|-|few
TGCGCCAGCAGCGTTGGAGGGATACCCGGGGAGCTGTTTTTT
CASSVGGIPGELFF
>TRBJ1-1|TRBV7-8|-|-
TGTGCCAGCAGCTTAGCGCTGGAGAGCACTGAAGCTTTCTTT
CASSLALESTEAFF
>TRBJ2-3|TRBV5-1|-|once
TGCGCCAGCAGCTTGGAGGTGGAACGCACAGATACGCAGTATTTT
CASSLEVERTDTQYF
>TRBJ2-2|TRBV4-1|-|few
TGCGCCAGCAGCCAAAATAACTACGCCGGGAAGACCGGGGAGCTGTTTTTT
CASSQNNYAGKTGELFF
>TRBJ2-6|TRBV5-6|-|-
TGTGCCAGCAGCTTGGGCGGTAGCTCTGGGGCCAACGTCCTGACTTTC
CASSLGGSSGANVLTF
>TRBJ2-1|TRBV4-1|-|-
TGCGCCAGCAGCCAAGTTGGCCGGACTACTCACAATGAGCAGTTCTTC
CASSQVGRTTHNEQFF
>TRBJ2-5|TRBV7-7|TRBD2|once
TGTGCTAGCAGCTTAGATGGCGGGGGGGTGGAGACCCAGTACTTC
CASSLDGGGVETQYF
>TRBJ1-1|TRBV5-1|TRBD1|-
TGCGCCAGCAGCTCGGCACGACAGGGGGTTACCCACACTGAAGCTTTCTTT
CASSSARQGVTHTEAFF
>TRBJ2-1|TRBV5-4|TRBD1|-
TGTGCCAGCAGCTACGGGACAGGGAGTAACAATGAGCAGTTCTTC
CASSYGTGSNNEQFF
>TRBJ2-5|TRBV6-1|TRBD2|-
TGTGCCAGCAGTGGCCAGCTAGCGGGGGCGGGGGAGACCCAGTACTTC
CASSGQLAGAGETQYF
>TRBJ1-6|TRBV4-1|-|-
TGCGCCAGCAGCCAAGAAGAACCTGGGACATTGAATTCACCCCTCCACTTT
CASSQEEPGTLNSPLHF
>TRBJ1-4|TRBV2|-|-
TGTGCCACTACAGGGTCAACTAATGAAAAACTGTTTTTT
CATTGSTNEKLFF
>TRBJ2-3|TRBV19|-|-
TGTGCCAGTAGTATAGCGGGGGGCCGGTGGGCAGATACGCAGTATTTT
CASSIAGGRWADTQYF
>TRBJ2-5|TRBV9|-|-
TGTGCCAGCGCCCCCTCCCTGAGAAGAGCAGAGACCCAGTACTTC
CASAPSLRRAETQYF
>TRBJ2-1|TRBV19|-|-
TGTGCCAGTAGTATGGTTGCGGGGAACTCCTACAATGAGCAGTTCTTC
CASSMVAGNSYNEQFF
>TRBJ1-1|TRBV7-9|-|few
TGTGCCAGCAGCTTAGCGGGGTATACTGAAGCTTTCTTT
CASSLAGYTEAFF
>TRBJ2-1|TRBV6-1|TRBD2|few
TGTGCCAGCAGTCACACTAGCGGGGGGCCCGATGAGCAGTTCTTC
CASSHTSGGPDEQFF
>TRBJ2-5|TRBV5-1|-|once
TGCGCCAGCAGCGCGGACAGTCAAGAGACCCAGTACTTC
CASSADSQETQYF
>TRBJ1-1|TRBV5-1|TRBD1|-
TGCGCCAGCAGCTTGGTTCCAGGGGGCGAGTTCGGCACTGAAGCTTTCTTT
CASSLVPGGEFGTEAFF
>TRBJ2-3|TRBV27|-|-
TGTGCCAGCACTCTGGGGGGGGGCGGGCCGCAATGGCCCACAGATACGCAGTATTTT
CASTLGGGGPQWPTDTQYF
>TRBJ2-1|TRBV5-1|TRBD1|-
TGCGCCAGCAGCTCCAACAGGGGCTCCTACAATGAGCAGTTCTTC
CASSSNRGSYNEQFF
>TRBJ1-2|TRBV19|TRBD1|-
TGTGCCAGTAGTCCGGGGACAGGGTTTACCTATGGCTACACCTTC
CASSPGTGFTYGYTF
>TRBJ1-6|TRBV10-2|-|-
TGCGCCAGCAGTGATCAATCCGATTCACCCCTCCACTTT
CASSDQSDSPLHF
>TRBJ2-3|TRBV13|TRBD2|few
TGTGCCAGCAGCTTAAATAGCGGGGGGTTGACAGATACGCAGTATTTT
CASSLNSGGLTDTQYF
>TRBJ2-7|TRBV28|-|few
TGTGCCAGCAGTCCTGGCGGGACTGTATCCTACGAGCAGTACTTC
CASSPGGTVSYEQYF
>TRBJ2-3|TRBV28|-|-
TGTGCCAGCAGTTTTTGGGTAGATACGCAGTATTTT
CASSFWVDTQYF
>TRBJ1-1|TRBV9|-|-
TGTGCCAGCAGCGGCCTAGTCACTGAAGCTTTCTTT
CASSGLVTEAFF
>TRBJ2-7|TRBV5-4|TRBD2|-
TGTGCCAGCAGCCTTAGCGGGCCCGGGCCCTACGAGCAGTACTTC
CASSLSGPGPYEQYF
>TRBJ2-3|TRBV7-2|TRBD2|-
TGTGCCAGCAGCTTACAGATGCGGGGGGGCGTGGATACGCAGTATTTT
CASSLQMRGGVDTQYF
>TRBJ2-3|TRBV5-6|TRBD2|-
TGTGCCAGCAGCTTGGGCGGGGGGGCGGATACGCAGTATTTT
CASSLGGGADTQYF
>TRBJ1-2|TRBV7-2|-|-
TGTGCCAGCAGCCTAAACCCAGGCGCGACCTTC
CASSLNPGATF
>TRBJ2-1|TRBV11-2|-|-
TGTGCCAGCAGCCGGATTGAGCAGTTCTTC
CASSRIEQFF
>TRBJ2-1|TRBV7-4|TRBD2|-
TGTGCCAGCAGCTTAGAGCCACTAGCGGGGGGGAGGCAATCAACCAATGAGCAGTTCTTC
CASSLEPLAGGRQSTNEQFF
>TRBJ2-5|TRBV19|TRBD2|once
TGTGCCAGTGAAAGCGGGGGTTCTCAAGAGACCCAGTACTTC
CASESGGSQETQYF
>TRBJ2-3|TRBV9|-|-
TGTGCCAGCAGCGTAGGCGCCAGCCCTAGCACAGATACGCAGTATTTT
CASSVGASPSTDTQYF
>TRBJ2-7|TRBV7-9|TRBD2|-
TGTGCCAGCAGTTTTGGGGGGGACTCCTACGAGCAGTACTTC
CASSFGGDSYEQYF
>TRBJ2-5|TRBV20-1|-|-
TGCAGTGTAAACAAAAAAGAGACCCAGTACTTC
CSVNKKETQYF
>TRBJ1-5|TRBV5-1|-|-
TGCGCCAGCAGCTTCGGAGGGGACAATCAGCCCCAGCATTTT
CASSFGGDNQPQHF
>TRBJ2-1|TRBV6-4|TRBD2|-
TGTGCCAGCTCCGGACTAGCGGGGGGGCCCGATGAGCAGTTCTTC
CASSGLAGGPDEQFF
>TRBJ2-1|TRBV5-4|TRBD2|-
TGTGCCAGCAGCTTCCCGGGACTAGCGGGGGGGCCTAATGAGCAGTTCTTC
CASSFPGLAGGPNEQFF
>TRBJ2-3|TRBV5-4|TRBD2|-
TGTGCCAGCAGCTTGGCAAAGCGGGGGGGAGGAGATACGCAGTATTTT
CASSLAKRGGGDTQYF
>TRBJ2-5|TRBV5-1|-|few
TGCGCCAGCAGCTCCGGGGACAAAGAGACCCAGTACTTC
CASSSGDKETQYF
>TRBJ1-2|TRBV7-2|-|-
TGTGCCAGCAGCTTAGAAGTCAGAGCTAACTATGGCTACACCTTC
CASSLEVRANYGYTF
>TRBJ2-7|TRBV5-4|-|-
TGTGCCAGCAGCTTCAGCGGAGAGCAGTACTTC
CASSFSGEQYF
>TRBJ2-1|TRBV7-3|-|-
TGTGCCAGCAGTTCCTTTCCGGGACCTTATAATGAGCAGTTCTTC
CASSSFPGPYNEQFF
>TRBJ1-5|TRBV4-1|TRBD1|few
TGCGCCAGCAGCCACGGACAGGGTAGGGAGCCCCAGCATTTT
CASSHGQGREPQHF
>TRBJ1-5|TRBV27|TRBD1|once
TGTGCCAGCATAACCCGGGACAGGGGTACAAGGTATAGCAATCAGCCCCAGCATTTT
CASITRDRGTRYSNQPQHF
>TRBJ2-3|TRBV2|-|-
TGTGCCAGCAGTGAGGGTCCCACAGATACGCAGTATTTT
CASSEGPTDTQYF